This T cell receptor (beta chain) was identified in a study of blood T cell repertoires in COVID-19. Assay used: immunoSEQ multiplex PCR; TCRdb lists only in-frame clones, some missing. This table has around 370,000 clones, 88% appearing once. Concerning this clone: Other DNA sequences of this sample code for an identical CDR3.

Input material: peripheral blood. The receptor was isolated from a woman aged 70-85 years with COVID-19, enrolled during active disease.

The chain's CDR3 is CASSTRTGSQETQYF. The CDR3 DNA follows: TGTGCCAGCAGTACTCGGACAGGGTCCCAAGAGACCCAGTACTTC. The chain is built from TRBV28 and TRBJ2-5; 8 bases map to TRBD1. This CDR3 is 15 amino acids long. J was trimmed by 1 base and V by 5 bases; bases with no gene match: 6. CDR1 and CDR2 from the germline V gene are MDHEN and SYDVKM.